The next 32 T cell receptor beta chains were all read from a single sample in a study of CD8+ T cells in alopecia areata. cDNA prepared by RNA extraction and subsequent reverse transcription served as the template for sequencing. The protocol was immunoSEQ multiplex PCR, while the TCRdb copy is restricted to in-frame clones and leaves out a portion. This table holds tens of thousands of clones, roughly 40% found once. Sequencing input: NKG2D-low CD8+ T cells sorted from blood. These TCRs come from a human donor with alopecia areata.

The V call is TRBV14, the J call TRBJ2-1; D not certain. V shed 0 bases and J shed 0 bases, with 9 bases lying between them. Germline values: CDR1 SGHDN, CDR2 FVKESK. The CDR3 totals 16 residues. CDR3 in amino acids: CASSQDWISSYNEQFF. The CDR3 bases are TGTGCCAGCAGCCAAGATTGGATCAGCTCCTACAATGAGCAGTTCTTC.

V gene TRBV4-3 combines with J gene TRBJ2-3; a weak D match, TRBD1 (5 bases). The CDR3 length is 18 residues. In germline, CDR1 is LGHNA, CDR2 YSLEER. V was shortened by 0 bases and J by 5 bases, with 21 bases between the two germline ends. The CDR3 protein is CASSQDRFRDSTIDTQYF. In nucleotides, the CDR3 is TGCGCCAGCAGCCAAGATCGATTTCGCGACAGCACTATAGATACGCAGTATTTT.

The chain couples TRBV5-4 to TRBJ2-7; D remains unclear. Germline V lookup: CDR1 SGHNT, CDR2 YYREEE (reference sequence). This CDR3 region has 12 residues. The V end was cut by 3 bases, the J end by 2 bases, with 6 bases between. In DNA form, the CDR3 reads TGTGCCAGCAGCTCTCCCCCCTACGAGCAGTACTTC. Translation gives CASSSPPYEQYF.

This sequence joins TRBV13 and TRBJ2-7; D gene uncertain. The CDR3 loop spans 14 amino acids. The germline V gene encodes CDR1 PRHDT and CDR2 FYEKMQ (reference sequence). The ends were cut back, 2 bases at V and 0 bases at J, with 8 bases in the middle. The CDR3 nucleotides read TGTGCCAGCAGCTTATATCTCTCCTCCTACGAGCAGTACTTC. Translated, it gives CASSLYLSSYEQYF.

This clone is labeled as large. The V and J genes are TRBV18 and TRBJ2-5; TRBD2 is a possible D gene (5 bases). This CDR3 is 15 amino acids long. Trimming removed 3 bases at V and 4 bases at J, with 15 bases between. Germline V gene sequence: CDR1 KGHSH, CDR2 LQKENI. CDR3 in amino acids: CASSPFSDGPETQYF. DNA for the CDR3: TGTGCCAGCTCACCGTTTAGCGACGGCCCAGAGACCCAGTACTTC.

The chain uses TRBV9 and TRBJ2-1; D is unresolved. The CDR3 runs 13 residues. Germline CDR1 and CDR2: SGDLS and YYNGEE. V gave up 2 bases and J gave up 3 bases, with 6 bases separating them. CDR3 sequence (DNA): TGTGCCAGCAGCGTGACTGACTACAATGAGCAGTTCTTC. It is translated as CASSVTDYNEQFF. The entire variable domain, with the rest obtained from reference TRBV9 and TRBJ2-1, is as follows: DSGVTQTPKHLITATGQRVTLRCSPRSGDLSVYWYQQSLDQGLQFLIQYYNGEERAKGNILERFSAQQFPDLHSELNLSSLELGDSALYFCASSVTDYNEQFFGPGTRLTVL.

This clone was found a few times. The chain couples TRBV28 to TRBJ2-1; D is undetermined. The CDR3 sequence is 11 residues long. V dropped 5 bases and J dropped 9 bases, with 8 bases sitting between them. Per the germline V gene, CDR1 is MDHEN and CDR2 is SYDVKM. The CDR3 DNA reads TGTGCCAGCAGTAGTTCCGTTGAGCAGTTCTTC. Protein product: CASSSSVEQFF.

CDR3 sequence: CASRGGKNIQYF. CDR3 nucleotides: TGTGCCAGCAGGGGAGGGAAAAACATTCAGTACTTC. This chain connects TRBV2 to TRBJ2-4; the match to TRBD2 covers 7 bases. CDR3 size: 12 residues. Germline CDR1 SNHLY, CDR2 FYNNEI. Germline trimming cut 6 bases from V and 4 bases from J; bases unmatched to any gene: 0. The entire variable domain, with the rest obtained from reference TRBV2 and TRBJ2-4, is as follows: EPEVTQTPSHQVTQMGQEVILRCVPISNHLYFYWYRQILGQKVEFLVSFYNNEISEKSEIFDDQFSVERPDGSNFTLKIRSTKLEDSAMYFCASRGGKNIQYFGAGTRLSVL.

The gene calls are TRBV28 and TRBJ2-7; D gene uncertain. CDR1 and CDR2 (germline): MDHEN, SYDVKM. V dropped 3 bases and J dropped 6 bases, with 12 bases sitting between them. The CDR3 loop spans 13 amino acids. The CDR3 nucleotides are TGTGCCAGCAGTTTGCCCCAGGCGAGCGAGCAGTACTTC. Translated: CASSLPQASEQYF.

This chain connects TRBV27 to TRBJ1-4; 10 bases fit TRBD1. The junction had 6 bases not matched to a gene; V was cut back by 5 bases and J by 6 bases. Germline V gene sequence: CDR1 MNHEY, CDR2 SMNVEV (reference sequence). The CDR3 is 15 residues long. The CDR3, as DNA: TGTGCCAGCAGTCTCGGGACAGGGGTGTATGAAAAACTGTTTTTT. Translating gives CASSLGTGVYEKLFF.

The rearrangement joins TRBV29-1 to TRBJ2-5; the D gene is possibly TRBD2 (6 bases). The CDR3 has 15 residues. CDR1 is SQVTM, CDR2 ANQGSEA, per germline. V was clipped by 3 bases and J by 6 bases, with 20 bases between them. The CDR3 sequence: CSVEPEREELQTQYF. The CDR3 DNA reads TGCAGCGTTGAGCCTGAGAGGGAGGAATTGCAGACCCAGTACTTC.

J is TRBJ2-1 and V is TRBV9; a possible D gene is TRBD1 (5 bases). The germline CDR1 and CDR2 sequences are SGDLS and YYNGEE. Trimming stripped 2 bases from V and 7 bases from J, with 7 bases between. CDR3 length equals 12 residues. CDR3 DNA: TGTGCCAGCAGCGTCCCAGGGAATGAGCAGTTCTTC. Its translation: CASSVPGNEQFF.

The V call is TRBV7-2, the J call TRBJ2-7; 7 bases map to TRBD2. The CDR3 has 15 amino acids. Losses at the gene ends were 1 base for V and 9 bases for J; bases not matched to a gene: 12. Germline lookup yields CDR1 SGHTA and CDR2 FQGNSA. In DNA form, the CDR3 reads TGTGCCAGCAGCTTAGGACTAGGCGGGAGTAGTGGGCAGTACTTC. This encodes CASSLGLGGSSGQYF.

CDR3: CASRAGPAGSNQPQHF. The CDR3 DNA sequence: TGTGCCAGCCGTGCGGGGCCCGCAGGAAGCAATCAGCCCCAGCATTTT. The chain employs TRBV6-1 and TRBJ1-5, with a possible D match to TRBD1 (5 bases). Trimming removed 8 bases from V and 1 base from J, with 18 bases in between. Germline V gives CDR1 MNHNS, CDR2 SASEGT. This CDR3 region has 16 residues.

Only a few counts were recorded for this clone. This chain joins TRBV15 and TRBJ2-5; 7 bases fit TRBD2. J gave up 5 bases and V 4 bases, and 7 bases lay outside the gene matches. The CDR3 covers 14 residues. CDR1 and CDR2 (germline): LNHNV, YYDKDF (reference sequence). The CDR3 DNA sequence: TGTGCCACCAGCATCGGGGGGTTTGAGGAGACCCAGTACTTC. This sequence encodes CATSIGGFEETQYF. Filled out from reference TRBV15 and TRBJ2-5, the complete variable domain reads DAMVIQNPRYQVTQFGKPVTLSCSQTLNHNVMYWYQQKSSQAPKLLFHYYDKDFNNEADTPDNFQSRRPNTSFCFLDIRSPGLGDTAMYLCATSIGGFEETQYFGPGTRLLVL.

The chain carries TRBV5-6 and TRBJ2-7; D is unclear. Trimming took off 0 bases at V and 3 bases at J, with 4 bases between the two ends. CDR3 length: 12 residues. Per the germline V gene, CDR1 is SGHDT and CDR2 is YYEEEE. CDR3 residues: CASSLADYEQYF. The CDR3 region has the DNA TGTGCCAGCAGCTTGGCGGACTACGAGCAGTACTTC. Based on the CDR3 plus reference TRBV5-6 and TRBJ2-7, the full variable domain is DAGVTQSPTHLIKTRGQQVTLRCSPKSGHDTVSWYQQALGQGPQFIFQYYEEEERQRGNFPDRFSGHQFPNYSSELNVNALLLGDSALYLCASSLADYEQYFGPGTRLTVT.

The sample holds a few counts of this clone. The genes are TRBV29-1 and TRBJ2-2; 8 nucleotides agree with TRBD2. Trimming removed 3 bases from V and 1 base from J; junction bases left unmatched: 1. Germline V gives CDR1 SQVTM, CDR2 ANQGSEA. The CDR3 loop spans 14 amino acids. The DNA for the CDR3 is TGCAGCGTTGAGCGGGGGGTGAACACCGGGGAGCTGTTTTTT. Protein sequence: CSVERGVNTGELFF.

The chain couples TRBV7-9 to TRBJ2-5; D is unresolved. With the DNA end fitting TRBJ2-7 better, the J assignment may be wrong. Germline V gene sequence: CDR1 SEHNR, CDR2 FQNEAQ (reference sequence). The CDR3 is made up of 10 amino acids. The CDR3 nucleotides are TGTGCCAGTAGCCGGGACGAGCAGTACTTC. This encodes CASSRDEQYF.

V usage is TRBV7-9 and J usage is TRBJ2-7; 11 positions agree with TRBD2. V dropped 3 bases and J dropped 3; count of bases not matched to a gene: 7. There are 16 residues in the CDR3. Germline CDR1 SEHNR, CDR2 FQNEAQ (reference sequence). DNA of the CDR3: TGTGCCAGCAGCTTCTTGACTAGCGGGATAGACTACGAGCAGTACTTC. Protein: CASSFLTSGIDYEQYF. The full variable domain, completed using reference TRBV7-9 and TRBJ2-7, is DTGVSQNPRHKITKRGQNVTFRCDPISEHNRLYWYRQTLGQGPEFLTYFQNEAQLEKSRLLSDRFSAERPKGSFSTLEIQRTEQGDSAMYLCASSFLTSGIDYEQYFGPGTRLTVT.

V is TRBV6-5 and J is TRBJ2-5, with D perhaps TRBD2 (6 bases). Trimming left V 0 bases short and J 4 bases short, with 15 bases between. The CDR3 extends over 16 amino acids. Germline V gene sequence: CDR1 MNHEY, CDR2 SVGAGI. The CDR3 region has the DNA TGTGCCAGCAGTTACTCGATTCCGGGAGAGGGAGAGACCCAGTACTTC. Its protein product is CASSYSIPGEGETQYF.

V gene TRBV7-9 combines with J gene TRBJ2-7; the D gene is possibly TRBD1 (6 bases). This CDR3 comprises 17 residues. V was clipped by 5 bases and J by 2 bases, with 22 bases between them. Germline V gene data show CDR1 as SEHNR and CDR2 as FQNEAQ (reference sequence). The chain's CDR3 is CASSARMGHPNAYEQYF. Here the CDR3 DNA reads TGTGCCAGCAGCGCGAGAATGGGACACCCAAACGCCTACGAGCAGTACTTC.

This clone was recorded once. V is TRBV27 and J is TRBJ1-2; D is ambiguous. V was trimmed by 5 bases and J by 2 bases, leaving 9 bases between them. CDR3 size: 13 residues. CDR1 is MNHEY and CDR2 is SMNVEV in the germline V gene (reference sequence). CDR3: CASSPGRNYGYTF. Here the CDR3 DNA reads TGTGCCAGCAGTCCCGGACGAAACTATGGCTACACCTTC.

The chain has TRBV19 and TRBJ1-4; unclear D gene. This CDR3 has 14 residues. CDR1 and CDR2 (germline): LNHDA, SQIVND (reference sequence). V lost 3 bases and J lost 3, with 8 bases in between. As DNA, the CDR3 is TGTGCCAGTAGTATCGACGGATCTAATGAAAAACTGTTTTTT. Amino acid sequence: CASSIDGSNEKLFF.

This clone was counted between two and nine times. The chain employs TRBV23-1 and TRBJ1-4; the D is unclear. TRBV23-1 is sorted into the ORF group, with uncertain function. Trimming shortened V by 0 bases and J by 5 bases, and 13 bases separated the two germline ends. The CDR3 has 16 residues. The DNA of the CDR3 is TGCGCCAGCAGTCAATCTAGCGCGGGATCCAATGAAAAACTGTTTTTT. Encoded protein: CASSQSSAGSNEKLFF.

This clone was seen a few times. The V gene is TRBV25-1, the J gene TRBJ2-7; 7 positions match TRBD1. V shed 2 bases and J 1 base; nucleotides not matched to a gene: 8. The CDR3 is made up of 16 amino acids. Germline V gene lookup returns CDR1 MGHDK and CDR2 SYGVNS. The CDR3 nucleotides read TGTGCCAGCAGTGAAAACTACAGGGGAATGTCCTACGAGCAGTACTTC. Protein product: CASSENYRGMSYEQYF.

The V gene is TRBV5-1, the J gene TRBJ1-5; the match to TRBD1 covers 9 bases. V dropped 10 bases and J dropped 7; count of bases not matched to a gene: 12. The CDR3 runs to 14 residues. Germline loops: CDR1 SGHRS, CDR2 YFSETQ. CDR3 protein: CAGPPGQGEQPQHF. CDR3 DNA sequence: TGCGCCGGCCCACCGGGACAGGGTGAACAGCCCCAGCATTTT.

The genes are TRBV7-9 and TRBJ2-3; 11 nucleotides line up with TRBD2. Per the germline V gene, CDR1 is SEHNR and CDR2 is FQNEAQ (reference sequence). V dropped 10 bases and J dropped 4; count of bases not matched to a gene: 10. There are 15 residues in the CDR3. This chain's CDR3 is CATSLSGGAADTQYF. DNA for the CDR3: TGTGCCACCTCGCTTAGCGGGGGGGCCGCAGATACGCAGTATTTT. Drawing the rest from reference TRBV7-9 and TRBJ2-3, the complete variable domain is DTGVSQNPRHKITKRGQNVTFRCDPISEHNRLYWYRQTLGQGPEFLTYFQNEAQLEKSRLLSDRFSAERPKGSFSTLEIQRTEQGDSAMYLCATSLSGGAADTQYFGPGTRLTVL.

This clone was detected only a few times. The chain is built from TRBV27 and TRBJ2-7, with 9 bases identical to TRBD2. Looked up from germline, CDR1 is MNHEY and CDR2 is SMNVEV (reference sequence). The CDR3 is 11 residues long. Here the CDR3 DNA reads TGTGCAAGCGGGAGGTCCTACGAGCAGTACTTC. This gives the protein CASGRSYEQYF.

V gene TRBV4-3 combines with J gene TRBJ2-7; D unresolved. This CDR3 comprises 17 residues. The ends were cut back, 0 bases at V and 7 bases at J, with 22 bases in the middle. Germline V gene data show CDR1 as LGHNA and CDR2 as YSLEER. The CDR3 DNA follows: TGCGCCAGCAGCCAAGACCGGACCCACCAACTACGAAGGGAGCAGTACTTC. Translated, it gives CASSQDRTHQLRREQYF.

The rearrangement uses TRBV27 and TRBJ2-6; D is uncertain. Trimming stripped 5 bases from V and 0 bases from J, with 5 bases between. The CDR3 consists of 14 residues. In germline, CDR1 is MNHEY, CDR2 SMNVEV (reference sequence). CDR3 in DNA: TGTGCCAGCAGTCATCCCTCTGGGGCCAACGTCCTGACTTTC. Its protein product is CASSHPSGANVLTF.

The V call is TRBV7-9, the J call TRBJ2-3, with D unresolved. Between the trimmed V and J ends, which lost 1 base and 6 bases, there was a span of 5 bases. The CDR3 covers 12 residues. CDR1 and CDR2 (germline): SEHNR, FQNEAQ (reference sequence). The CDR3 DNA is TGTGCCAGCAGCTTAGGAATGGATACGCAGTATTTT. Protein sequence: CASSLGMDTQYF.

This chain links TRBV29-1 with TRBJ1-1, with D possibly matching TRBD1 (6 bases). V was shortened by 6 bases and J by 5 bases, with 13 bases between the two germline ends. The CDR3 is made up of 12 amino acids. The germline V gene has CDR1 SQVTM and CDR2 ANQGSEA. Here the CDR3 reads CSVPWGATEAFF. The CDR3 DNA reads as TGCAGCGTCCCCTGGGGGGCAACTGAAGCTTTCTTT.